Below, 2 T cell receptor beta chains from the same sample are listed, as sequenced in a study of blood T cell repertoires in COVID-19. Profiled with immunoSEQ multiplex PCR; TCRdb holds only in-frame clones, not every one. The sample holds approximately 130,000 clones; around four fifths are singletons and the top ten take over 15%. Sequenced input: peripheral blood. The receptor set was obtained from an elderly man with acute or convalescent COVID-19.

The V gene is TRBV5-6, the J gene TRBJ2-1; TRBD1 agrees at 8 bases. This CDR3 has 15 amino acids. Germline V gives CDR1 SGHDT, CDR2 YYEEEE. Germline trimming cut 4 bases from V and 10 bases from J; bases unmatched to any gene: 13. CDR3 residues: CASSPLRSGGTEQFF. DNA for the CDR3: TGTGCCAGCAGCCCTCTAAGATCAGGGGGCACGGAGCAGTTCTTC.

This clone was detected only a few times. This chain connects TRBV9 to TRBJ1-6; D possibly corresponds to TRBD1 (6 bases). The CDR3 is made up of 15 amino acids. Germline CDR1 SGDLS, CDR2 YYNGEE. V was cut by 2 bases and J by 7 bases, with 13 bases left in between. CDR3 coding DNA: TGTGCCAGCAGCGTCGAAGGGGACATAAATTCACCCCTCCACTTT. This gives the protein CASSVEGDINSPLHF.